Shown below are 15 T cell receptor beta chains from a single sample sequenced in a study of T-cell memory formation after mild COVID-19. TCRdb re-called the 5' RACE reads with MiXCR, one entry per CDR3 protein. The table lists 300,000 to 350,000 distinct CDR3 sequences, 10% to 15% of them singletons, with about 22% in the top ten. Sequencing was carried out using PBMCs or a T cell subset sorted from them (not recorded which). Receptors were obtained from a man aged 18 to 30 who had mild COVID-19 (a few samples of this study predate the infection). Cell type and time point are not known.

The rearrangement links TRBV5-5 to TRBJ2-3; D unresolved. The V and J ends lost 2 bases and 0 bases respectively, with 10 bases between them. CDR3 length: 15 amino acids. Germline lookup yields CDR1 SGHKS and CDR2 YYEKEE (reference sequence). The CDR3 reads CASSLGDPSTDTQYF. DNA of the CDR3: TGTGCCAGCAGCTTAGGCGACCCCAGCACAGATACGCAGTATTTT.

This clonotype appeared many times. This chain connects TRBV4-2 to TRBJ2-7; D is possibly TRBD1 (5 bases). The CDR3 totals 14 residues. V was shortened by 5 bases and J by 1 base, with 12 bases between the two germline ends. Germline V gene lookup returns CDR1 LGHNA and CDR2 YNFKEQ. The CDR3 bases are TGTGCCAGCAGCAGTCCCAGGGAATCCTACGAGCAGTACGTC. It codes for CASSSPRESYEQYV.

There are a few counts of this clonotype. This chain connects TRBV12-3 or TRBV12-4 to TRBJ2-1, with TRBD1 identical over 8 bases. This CDR3 region has 15 residues. The V and J ends lost 6 bases and 4 bases, in that order; junction bases with no gene match: 8. This CDR3 reads CASSPPGGFYNEQFF. DNA for the CDR3: TGTGCCAGCAGCCCTCCAGGGGGCTTTTACAATGAGCAGTTCTTC.

This clonotype was seen at least ten times. This sequence joins TRBV3-1 and TRBJ2-4; 13 bases map to TRBD2. Trimming at V came to 4 bases and at J to 1 base, leaving 1 base not matched to a gene. This CDR3 has 16 residues. Germline values: CDR1 LGHDT, CDR2 YNNKEL (reference sequence). The CDR3 reads CASSPTSGGAKNIQYF. The CDR3 DNA reads as TGTGCCAGCAGCCCGACTAGCGGGGGGGCCAAAAACATTCAGTACTTC.

The gene calls are TRBV4-1 and TRBJ1-4, with 10 bases that match TRBD1. The CDR3 is made up of 16 amino acids. With V trimmed by 1 base and J by 4 bases, 3 bases remained unmatched. The germline V gene encodes CDR1 MGHRA and CDR2 YSYEKL. The CDR3 sequence is CASSQGGQGINEKLFF. The CDR3 DNA follows: TGCGCCAGCAGCCAAGGGGGACAGGGGATTAATGAAAAACTGTTTTTT.

The chain couples TRBV15 to TRBJ2-2, with 9 positions matching TRBD2. In germline, CDR1 is LNHNV, CDR2 YYDKDF (reference sequence). V lost 0 bases, J lost 5 bases, and 7 bases stayed unmatched. This CDR3 contains 17 residues. This CDR3 reads CATSRDLELAGTGELFF. The CDR3 nucleotides are TGTGCCACCAGCAGAGATCTCGAGCTAGCGGGGACCGGGGAGCTGTTTTTT.

This clonotype was seen more than once but under ten times. The chain links TRBV11-2 to TRBJ2-3; the match to TRBD2 covers 7 bases. This CDR3 spans 14 amino acids. Germline CDR1 reads SGHAT; CDR2 reads FQNNGV. The J segment lost 6 bases and the V segment lost 3 bases, leaving 6 bases of the junction unmatched. The CDR3, as DNA: TGTGCCAGCAGCTTGAAGGACGGGAGGGATACGCAGTATTTT. Its protein product is CASSLKDGRDTQYF.

This sequence joins TRBV4-1 and TRBJ2-7; TRBD2 is a possible D gene (5 bases). CDR1 and CDR2 from the germline V gene are MGHRA and YSYEKL. There are 13 residues in the CDR3. Trimming pared 1 base from V and 3 bases from J, leaving 7 bases between. CDR3 sequence: CASSQVGGYEQYV. The CDR3 nucleotides are TGCGCCAGCAGCCAAGTAGGAGGCTACGAGCAGTACGTC.

This clonotype was recorded at least ten times. This chain connects TRBV12-3 or TRBV12-4 to TRBJ2-5; 9 nucleotides agree with TRBD2. The junction had 2 bases not matched to a gene; V was cut back by 3 bases and J by 3 bases. CDR3 length: 14 amino acids. CDR3 sequence (DNA): TGTGCCAGCAGTTTCCGCGGGGGGGAAGAGACCCAGTACTTC. It codes for CASSFRGGEETQYF.

This chain uses TRBV5-1 with TRBJ1-5; D possibly corresponds to TRBD1 (5 bases). The CDR3 has 15 amino acids. Between the trimmed V and J ends, which lost 0 bases and 1 base, there was a span of 8 bases. Germline V gene data show CDR1 as SGHRS and CDR2 as YFSETQ. For the CDR3, the DNA is TGCGCCAGCAGCTTGGAGGGGTTAAGCAATCAGCCCCAGCATTTT. Its translation is CASSLEGLSNQPQHF.

The chain couples TRBV5-1 to TRBJ2-7; 9 bases map to TRBD1. In germline, CDR1 is SGHRS, CDR2 YFSETQ. The trim removed 0 bases at V and 3 bases at J, leaving 4 bases unmatched. The CDR3 is made up of 15 amino acids. The DNA for the CDR3 is TGCGCCAGCAGCTTGGCCCCGGGACAGGGCTACGAGCAGTACTTC. Translating it yields CASSLAPGQGYEQYF.

V is TRBV29-1 and J is TRBJ2-1, with 12 positions matching TRBD2. Trimming at V came to 6 bases and at J to 6 bases, leaving 6 bases not matched to a gene. Germline V gene lookup returns CDR1 SQVTM and CDR2 ANQGSEA. The CDR3 spans 14 residues. CDR3 region: CSVGRTSGVNEQFF. CDR3 sequence (DNA): TGCAGCGTCGGACGGACTAGCGGGGTCAATGAGCAGTTCTTC.

This sequence joins TRBV5-1 and TRBJ1-2, with 7 positions matching TRBD1. This CDR3 comprises 15 residues. The J segment lost 8 bases and the V segment lost 3 bases, leaving 13 bases of the junction unmatched. Germline CDR1 reads SGHRS; CDR2 reads YFSETQ. The CDR3 bases are TGCGCCAGCAGCTCCCGGGCCGACAGGGTGGGCGGCTACACCTTC. Protein product: CASSSRADRVGGYTF.

There are many counts of this clonotype. CDR3 sequence: CASSYSTEQFF. The DNA of the CDR3 is TGTGCCAGCAGTTACTCCACTGAGCAGTTCTTC. V gene TRBV6-2 or TRBV6-3 combines with J gene TRBJ2-1; D is unclear. The V gene's germline CDR1 is MNHEY and CDR2 SVGEGT. CDR3 size: 11 residues. Trimming stripped 0 bases from V and 9 bases from J, with 3 bases between.

The genes are TRBV20-1 and TRBJ2-3; a weak D match, TRBD2 (7 bases). V gave up 0 bases and J gave up 4 bases, with 14 bases separating them. CDR3 length: 15 amino acids. Germline V gives CDR1 DFQATT, CDR2 SNEGSKA (reference sequence). The CDR3 DNA follows: TGCAGTGCTAGAGATAATCGGGGGGCGTCAGATACGCAGTATTTT. Translated: CSARDNRGASDTQYF.